This passage covers 27 T cell receptor beta chains from one sample sequenced in a study of naive and memory T cell subsets. Two oligonucleotides, mixed equimolar, formed the beta constant-region primer covering TRBC1 and TRBC2. Four rounds of PCR amplified the ligated cDNA using nested alpha and beta constant-region primers plus SP2. TCRdb itself ran the UMI-ligation and nested PCR reads through MiXCR, one entry per CDR3 protein. In the table there are tens of thousands of distinct CDR3 sequences, 18% of which are singletons. Material for sequencing was effector memory CD4+ T cells from blood. Documented subset: effector memory, CD45RA- CD27-. The receptors were sampled from a human donor in good health.

This clonotype was recorded a few times. V usage is TRBV7-2 and J usage is TRBJ2-3; D not certain. V was trimmed by 4 bases and J by 6 bases, leaving 8 bases between them. CDR3 length: 12 amino acids. Germline V gives CDR1 SGHTA, CDR2 FQGNSA. Here the CDR3 DNA reads TGTGCCAGCAGCTCTTATTCGGATACGCAGTATTTT. This codes for CASSSYSDTQYF.

There are many counts of this clonotype. V gene TRBV28 combines with J gene TRBJ1-3; D gene ambiguous. Trimming took off 3 bases at V and 4 bases at J, with 4 bases between the two ends. CDR1 is MDHEN and CDR2 is SYDVKM in the germline V gene. The CDR3 length is 12 residues. Here the CDR3 reads CASSFRGNTIYF. CDR3 nucleotide sequence: TGTGCCAGCAGTTTTAGGGGAAACACCATATATTTT.

This clonotype was detected a few times. The V and J genes are TRBV12-3 or TRBV12-4 and TRBJ1-5; D ambiguous. Trimming stripped 6 bases from V and 3 bases from J, with 12 bases between. The CDR3 has 14 residues. CDR3 in DNA: TGTGCCAGCAGCTCTTCCCCGAACAATCAGCCCCAGCATTTT. This sequence encodes CASSSSPNNQPQHF.

There are many counts of this clonotype. This chain links TRBV20-1 with TRBJ1-1, with TRBD1 identical over 7 bases. Trimming cost V 6 bases and J 4 bases; bases outside gene matches: 8. Germline lookup yields CDR1 DFQATT and CDR2 SNEGSKA (reference sequence). This CDR3 spans 13 amino acids. DNA for the CDR3: TGCAGTGCCAAGCCTCCAGGGGGCACTGAAGCTTTCTTT. Translating it yields CSAKPPGGTEAFF.

The chain combines TRBV11-2 with TRBJ1-5; D ambiguous. The CDR3 totals 13 residues. Germline V gene sequence: CDR1 SGHAT, CDR2 FQNNGV. Between the trimmed V and J ends, which lost 5 bases and 3 bases, there was a span of 8 bases. In nucleotides, the CDR3 is TGTGCCAGCAGCGGGTCGAACAATCAGCCCCAGCATTTT. It encodes CASSGSNNQPQHF.

This clonotype has more than one count but fewer than ten. This chain uses TRBV7-2 with TRBJ2-3, with 14 bases identical to TRBD2. Trimming took 4 bases from V and 6 from J; bases not matched to a gene: 9. Germline CDR1 SGHTA, CDR2 FQGNSA. The CDR3 runs to 17 residues. In DNA form, the CDR3 reads TGTGCCAGCAGCTCGCCACAGACTAGCGGGAGGGTCGATACGCAGTATTTT. It yields the protein CASSSPQTSGRVDTQYF.

The rearrangement joins TRBV7-2 to TRBJ2-1; D not certain. Per germline, CDR1 SGHTA and CDR2 FQGNSA. This CDR3 contains 12 residues. V was shortened by 3 bases and J by 6 bases, with 6 bases between the two germline ends. The CDR3 DNA sequence: TGTGCCAGCAGCTTTGAGCGCAATGAGCAGTTCTTC. This encodes CASSFERNEQFF.

This clonotype is deemed medium-sized. The chain recombines TRBV25-1 with TRBJ2-7; D is perhaps TRBD1 (6 bases). CDR3 length equals 12 residues. Germline assignment: CDR1 MGHDK and CDR2 SYGVNS. V was clipped by 2 bases and J by 4 bases, with 6 bases between them. CDR3 DNA: TGTGCCAGCAGTGAACAGGGGTACGAGCAGTACTTC. Protein: CASSEQGYEQYF.

This clonotype was recorded many times. The chain uses TRBV6-5 and TRBJ1-6; 7 bases align to TRBD1. CDR1 and CDR2 from the germline V gene are MNHEY and SVGAGI. CDR3 length: 13 residues. J gave up 9 bases and V 8 bases, and 7 bases lay outside the gene matches. CDR3 protein: CASGQGGVSPLHF. The CDR3 bases are TGTGCCAGCGGCCAGGGGGGGGTTTCACCCCTCCACTTT.

This clonotype was picked up a small number of times. This chain joins TRBV20-1 and TRBJ2-3; 11 nucleotides match TRBD2. Germline-derived CDR1 and CDR2 are DFQATT and SNEGSKA (reference sequence). Trimming at V came to 1 base and at J to 9 bases, leaving 9 bases not matched to a gene. The CDR3 totals 15 residues. As DNA, the CDR3 is TGCAGTGCTAGAGTTGCGCTAGCGGGAGGATGGACGCAGTATTTT. Protein sequence: CSARVALAGGWTQYF.

This chain uses TRBV20-1 with TRBJ2-7, with unresolved D. The germline V gene has CDR1 DFQATT and CDR2 SNEGSKA (reference sequence). Between the trimmed V and J ends, which lost 1 base and 2 bases, there was a span of 12 bases. The CDR3 has 14 amino acids. CDR3 in amino acids: CSARVRQFPYEQYF. In DNA, the CDR3 is TGCAGTGCTAGAGTCAGGCAGTTCCCCTACGAGCAGTACTTC.

This clonotype was seen ten or more times. This chain links TRBV20-1 with TRBJ1-3; 8 positions match TRBD1. Germline CDR1 DFQATT, CDR2 SNEGSKA (reference sequence). V gave up 3 bases and J gave up 5 bases; unmatched junction bases: 6. CDR3 length: 14 residues. The CDR3 DNA follows: TGCAGTGCTAGTGAGAGGACAGGGAGAAACACCATATATTTT. This encodes CSASERTGRNTIYF.

The CDR3 protein is CASRVREYSNQPQHF. In nucleotides, the CDR3 is TGTGCCAGCAGGGTACGGGAATATAGCAATCAGCCCCAGCATTTT. This chain joins TRBV6-5 and TRBJ1-5; D gene ambiguous. There are 15 residues in the CDR3. V gave up 6 bases and J gave up 0 bases, with 12 bases separating them. Germline lookup yields CDR1 MNHEY and CDR2 SVGAGI.

Points on this clonotype: Given a much more abundant clone one base away, this may be a read error. This CDR3 is missing its conserved last phenylalanine or tryptophan, likely due to a read error. This chain uses TRBV18 with TRBJ1-3; D is unclear. CDR3 size: 15 residues. Per germline, CDR1 KGHSH and CDR2 LQKENI. V was shortened by 6 bases and J by 2 bases, with 14 bases between the two germline ends. DNA of the CDR3: TGTGCCAGCTCGCTCCAGAACCGACCTGGAAACACCATATATTCT. This codes for CASSLQNRPGNTIYS.

This clonotype was seen a handful of times. This sequence joins TRBV11-2 and TRBJ1-2, with 8 bases that match TRBD1. The germline CDR1 and CDR2 sequences are SGHAT and FQNNGV. The CDR3 is 16 residues long. The V segment lost 1 base and the J segment 2 bases; nucleotides outside the gene matches: 6. Written as DNA, the CDR3 is TGTGCCAGCAGCTTAGGGCAGGGGGCACCGAACTATGGCTACACCTTC. Protein: CASSLGQGAPNYGYTF.

The chain uses TRBV20-1 and TRBJ2-7; 9 bases align to TRBD1. Per the germline V gene, CDR1 is DFQATT and CDR2 is SNEGSKA (reference sequence). V was clipped by 5 bases and J by 4 bases; unmatched bases: 12. The CDR3 is 15 residues long. The CDR3 protein is CSAGGEWTGVYEQYF. DNA for the CDR3: TGCAGTGCTGGAGGGGAGTGGACAGGGGTGTACGAGCAGTACTTC.

The chain carries TRBV4-2 and TRBJ2-7; possible D gene TRBD2, 6 bases. V lost 0 bases and J lost 5, with 17 bases in between. This CDR3 comprises 16 residues. The germline CDR1 and CDR2 sequences are LGHNA and YNFKEQ. The CDR3 sequence is CASSQDFSGARNEQYF. CDR3 bases: TGTGCCAGCAGCCAAGACTTTAGCGGAGCGAGGAACGAGCAGTACTTC.

This chain joins TRBV4-1 and TRBJ1-6; 9 nucleotides align to TRBD1. The ends lost 4 bases at V and 9 bases at J; junction bases unmatched: 7. This CDR3 has 15 amino acids. Germline V gene sequence: CDR1 MGHRA, CDR2 YSYEKL. DNA for the CDR3: TGCGCCAGCAGCCTCCGGGACAGGGCGGGTTCACCCCTCCACTTT. Translating it yields CASSLRDRAGSPLHF.

The chain combines TRBV20-1 with TRBJ2-3; tentative D call: TRBD2 (5 bases). The CDR3 extends over 15 amino acids. Trimming removed 5 bases at V and 0 bases at J, with 15 bases between. Germline V lookup: CDR1 DFQATT, CDR2 SNEGSKA (reference sequence). This CDR3 reads CSAAEWRVSTDTQYF. The CDR3 DNA reads TGCAGTGCTGCGGAGTGGCGGGTTAGCACAGATACGCAGTATTTT.

By proportion, this clonotype is medium-sized. The genes are TRBV28 and TRBJ1-5; TRBD1 might be the D (5 bases). Germline V CDR1 and CDR2: MDHEN, SYDVKM. V was shortened by 7 bases and J by 1 base, with 17 bases between the two germline ends. The CDR3 contains 16 residues. The CDR3 protein is CASIGGGVSSNQPQHF. For the CDR3, the DNA is TGTGCCAGCATTGGGGGGGGGGTCTCGAGCAATCAGCCCCAGCATTTT.

This clonotype was found many times. The chain carries TRBV20-1 and TRBJ1-1, with D perhaps TRBD1 (5 bases). The germline CDR1 and CDR2 sequences are DFQATT and SNEGSKA (reference sequence). V was trimmed by 0 bases and J by 0 bases, leaving 17 bases between them. There are 17 residues in the CDR3. The CDR3 nucleotides read TGCAGTGCTAGAGATCCCTCGCAGGGACGCATGAACACTGAAGCTTTCTTT. This encodes CSARDPSQGRMNTEAFF.

The table lists this clonotype with a few counts. The V call is TRBV12-3 or TRBV12-4, the J call TRBJ1-2; the match to TRBD1 covers 10 bases. The CDR3 covers 15 residues. With 3 bases clipped from V and 7 bases from J, the junction kept 8 bases outside the gene matches. CDR3 loop: CASSFLRQGARGYTF. DNA of the CDR3: TGTGCCAGCAGTTTCCTGAGACAGGGGGCTCGTGGCTACACCTTC.

This clonotype was recorded a few times. The chain is built from TRBV28 and TRBJ2-7, with 9 positions matching TRBD2. In germline, CDR1 is MDHEN, CDR2 SYDVKM. V shed 4 bases and J 6 bases; nucleotides not matched to a gene: 13. The CDR3 is 16 residues long. The CDR3 protein is CASSSPGGRAGAEQYF. CDR3 DNA: TGTGCCAGCAGTTCCCCTGGCGGGAGGGCCGGGGCCGAGCAGTACTTC. The complete variable domain, with remaining parts taken from reference TRBV28 and TRBJ2-7, reads DVKVTQSSRYLVKRTGEKVFLECVQDMDHENMFWYRQDPGLGLRLIYFSYDVKMKEKGDIPEGYSVSREKKERFSLILESASTNQTSMYLCASSSPGGRAGAEQYFGPGTRLTVT.

This chain connects TRBV11-2 to TRBJ1-5; TRBD1 is a possible D gene (6 bases). V dropped 5 bases and J dropped 1 base, with 15 bases sitting between them. CDR1 is SGHAT and CDR2 is FQNNGV in the germline V gene. The CDR3 runs 16 residues. The CDR3 DNA sequence: TGTGCCAGCAGCCGACTGGGGGCACGGAGCAATCAGCCCCAGCATTTT. Translation: CASSRLGARSNQPQHF.

This clonotype was detected many times. The chain uses TRBV5-1 and TRBJ2-1; D not certain. The CDR3 extends over 16 amino acids. The V end was cut by 0 bases, the J end by 5 bases, with 15 bases between. Germline assignment: CDR1 SGHRS and CDR2 YFSETQ. DNA for the CDR3: TGCGCCAGCAGCTTGGCCAGAAAGGCTTTGAACAATGAGCAGTTCTTC. It codes for CASSLARKALNNEQFF.

This clonotype turned up a few times. The chain recombines TRBV7-2 with TRBJ1-5; weak D call: TRBD1 (5 bases). The CDR3 consists of 17 residues. V gave up 5 bases and J gave up 11 bases, with 28 bases separating them. From germline, CDR1 is SGHTA and CDR2 FQGNSA. In nucleotides, the CDR3 is TGTGCCAGCAGCCCTTCGCCGTGGAGGGGATCTCGTGTGGCCCAGCATTTT. Its protein product is CASSPSPWRGSRVAQHF.

The V and J genes are TRBV1 and TRBJ2-7; TRBD2 is the table's D call and was not checked against the DNA. TRBV1 is reported as a pseudogene. The CDR3 runs 14 residues. CDR3 amino acids: CTSIPSGSSYEQYF. In nucleotides, the CDR3 is TGCACCAGCATCCCTAGCGGGAGCTCCTACGAGCAGTACTTC.